These 2 T cell receptor beta chains share one sample of origin, sequenced in a study of lymphopenia after photon versus proton radiotherapy. The repertoire was sequenced with immunoSEQ multiplex PCR; TCRdb's copy has only in-frame clones and lacks some. The sample carries 10,000 to 15,000 clones, around 90% recorded once. The source was peripheral blood, collected from a patient treated with proton-based radiotherapy. Receptors originate from a man between 60 and 75 years old with pancreatic cancer.

The rearrangement uses TRBV28 and TRBJ1-5; 8 bases map to TRBD1. The length of the CDR3 is 15 residues. In germline, CDR1 is MDHEN, CDR2 SYDVKM. Trimming at V came to 6 bases and at J to 6 bases, leaving 10 bases not matched to a gene. CDR3 nucleotide sequence: TGTGCCAGCAGAATGCCCCAGGGGGCTGGTCAGCCCCAGCATTTT. This codes for CASRMPQGAGQPQHF. The full variable domain, in which reference TRBV28 and TRBJ1-5 provide the parts outside the CDR3, is DVKVTQSSRYLVKRTGEKVFLECVQDMDHENMFWYRQDPGLGLRLIYFSYDVKMKEKGDIPEGYSVSREKKERFSLILESASTNQTSMYLCASRMPQGAGQPQHFGDGTRLSIL.

The chain joins TRBV18 to TRBJ1-5; a possible D gene is TRBD1 (6 bases). The CDR3 totals 15 residues. CDR1 is KGHSH and CDR2 is LQKENI in the germline V gene. The germline V and J ends were trimmed by 1 base and 5 bases, with 12 bases remaining between them. The CDR3 loop is CASSPHQGHDQPQHF. CDR3 coding DNA: TGTGCCAGCTCACCACATCAGGGGCACGATCAGCCCCAGCATTTT.